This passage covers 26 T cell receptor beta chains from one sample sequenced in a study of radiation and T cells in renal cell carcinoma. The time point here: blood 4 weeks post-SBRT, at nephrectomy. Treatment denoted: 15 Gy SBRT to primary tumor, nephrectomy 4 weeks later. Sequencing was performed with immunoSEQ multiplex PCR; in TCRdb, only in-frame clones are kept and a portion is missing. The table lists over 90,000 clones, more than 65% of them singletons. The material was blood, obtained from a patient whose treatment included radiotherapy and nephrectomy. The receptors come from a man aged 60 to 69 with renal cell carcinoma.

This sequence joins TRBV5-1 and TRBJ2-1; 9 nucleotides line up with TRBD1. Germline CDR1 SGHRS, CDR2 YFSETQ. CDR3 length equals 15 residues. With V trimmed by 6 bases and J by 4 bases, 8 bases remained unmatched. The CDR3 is CASKRSGTGYNEQFF. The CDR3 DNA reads TGCGCCAGCAAAAGGTCCGGGACAGGGTACAATGAGCAGTTCTTC.

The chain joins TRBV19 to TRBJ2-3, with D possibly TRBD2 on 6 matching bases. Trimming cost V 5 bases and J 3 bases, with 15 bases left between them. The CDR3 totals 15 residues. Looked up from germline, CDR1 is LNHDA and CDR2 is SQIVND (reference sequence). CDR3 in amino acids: CASSPRREGTDTQYF. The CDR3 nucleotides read TGTGCCAGTAGTCCCCGGAGGGAAGGGACAGATACGCAGTATTTT. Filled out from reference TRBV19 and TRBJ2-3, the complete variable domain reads DGGITQSPKYLFRKEGQNVTLSCEQNLNHDAMYWYRQDPGQGLRLIYYSQIVNDFQKGDIAEGYSVSREKKESFPLTVTSAQKNPTAFYLCASSPRREGTDTQYFGPGTRLTVL.

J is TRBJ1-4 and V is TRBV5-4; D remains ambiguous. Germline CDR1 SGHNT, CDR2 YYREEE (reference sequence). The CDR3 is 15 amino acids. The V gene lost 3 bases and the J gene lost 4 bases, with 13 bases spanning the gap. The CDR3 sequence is CASSSKSGNNEKLFF. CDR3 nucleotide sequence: TGTGCCAGCAGCTCGAAATCGGGGAATAATGAAAAACTGTTTTTT.

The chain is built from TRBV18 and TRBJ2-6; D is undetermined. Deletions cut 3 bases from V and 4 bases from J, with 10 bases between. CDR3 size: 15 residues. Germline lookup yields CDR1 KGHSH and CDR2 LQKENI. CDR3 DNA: TGTGCCAGCTCACCCGTCGATGGGGGGGCCAACGTCCTGACTTTC. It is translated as CASSPVDGGANVLTF.

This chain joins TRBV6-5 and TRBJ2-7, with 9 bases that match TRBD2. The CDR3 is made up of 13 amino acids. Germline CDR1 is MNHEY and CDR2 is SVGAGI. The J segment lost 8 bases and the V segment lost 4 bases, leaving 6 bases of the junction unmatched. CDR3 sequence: CASSSGLAIQQYF. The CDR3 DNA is TGTGCCAGCAGTTCCGGACTAGCGATTCAGCAGTACTTC.

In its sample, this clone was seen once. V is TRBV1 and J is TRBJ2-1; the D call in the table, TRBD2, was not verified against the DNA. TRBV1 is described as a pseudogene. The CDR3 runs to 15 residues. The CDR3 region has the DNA TGCACCAGCAGCCGCGATGGACTAGCTCTCAATGAGCAGTTCTTC. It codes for CTSSRDGLALNEQFF.

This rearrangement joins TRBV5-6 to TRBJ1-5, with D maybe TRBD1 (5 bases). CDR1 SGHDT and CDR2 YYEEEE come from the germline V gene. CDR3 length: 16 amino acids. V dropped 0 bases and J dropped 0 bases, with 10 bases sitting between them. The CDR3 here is CASSLAPGYSNQPQHF. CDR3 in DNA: TGTGCCAGCAGCTTGGCGCCAGGGTATAGCAATCAGCCCCAGCATTTT.

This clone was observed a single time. The CDR3 loop reads CASSDLGGQASYEQYF. The CDR3 bases are TGTGCCAGCAGTGATTTAGGAGGACAGGCCTCCTACGAGCAGTACTTC. The genes are TRBV6-1 and TRBJ2-7, with 7 bases identical to TRBD1. This CDR3 comprises 16 residues. Germline assignment: CDR1 MNHNS and CDR2 SASEGT. J lost 0 bases, V lost 3 bases, and 8 bases had no gene match.

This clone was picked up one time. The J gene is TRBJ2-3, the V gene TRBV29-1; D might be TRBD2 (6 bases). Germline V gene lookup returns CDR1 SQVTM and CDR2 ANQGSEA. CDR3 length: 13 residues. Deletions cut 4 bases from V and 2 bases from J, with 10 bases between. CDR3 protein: CSVVLANTDTQYF. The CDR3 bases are TGCAGCGTTGTCCTAGCGAACACAGATACGCAGTATTTT.

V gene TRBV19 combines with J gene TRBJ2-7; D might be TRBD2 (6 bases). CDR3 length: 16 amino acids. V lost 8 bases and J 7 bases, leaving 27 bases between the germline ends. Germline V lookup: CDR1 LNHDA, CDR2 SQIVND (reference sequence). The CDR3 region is CASEEGGRAHPGEQYF. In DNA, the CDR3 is TGTGCCAGTGAGGAGGGAGGCAGGGCCCATCCGGGGGAGCAGTACTTC.

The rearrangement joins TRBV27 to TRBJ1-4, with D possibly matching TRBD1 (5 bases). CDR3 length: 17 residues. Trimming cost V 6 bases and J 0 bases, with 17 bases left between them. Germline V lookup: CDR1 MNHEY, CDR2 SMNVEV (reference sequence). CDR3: CASRYTGRRATNEKLFF. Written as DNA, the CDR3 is TGTGCCAGCAGATATACTGGACGCAGGGCAACTAATGAAAAACTGTTTTTT. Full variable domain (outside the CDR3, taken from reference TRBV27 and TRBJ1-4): EAQVTQNPRYLITVTGKKLTVTCSQNMNHEYMSWYRQDPGLGLRQIYYSMNVEVTDKGDVPEGYKVSRKEKRNFPLILESPSPNQTSLYFCASRYTGRRATNEKLFFGSGTQLSVL.

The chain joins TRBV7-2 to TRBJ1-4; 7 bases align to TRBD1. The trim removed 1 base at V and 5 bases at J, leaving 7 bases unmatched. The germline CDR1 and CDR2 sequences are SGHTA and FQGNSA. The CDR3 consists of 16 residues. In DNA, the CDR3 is TGTGCCAGCAGCTTAGACGGGACAGTCAAGAATGAAAAACTGTTTTTT. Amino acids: CASSLDGTVKNEKLFF.

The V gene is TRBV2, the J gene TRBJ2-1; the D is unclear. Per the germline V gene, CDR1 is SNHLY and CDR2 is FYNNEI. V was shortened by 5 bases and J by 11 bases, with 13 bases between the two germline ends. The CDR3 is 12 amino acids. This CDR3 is CASSYSPSQQFF. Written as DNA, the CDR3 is TGTGCCAGCAGTTATTCCCCTTCGCAGCAGTTCTTC.

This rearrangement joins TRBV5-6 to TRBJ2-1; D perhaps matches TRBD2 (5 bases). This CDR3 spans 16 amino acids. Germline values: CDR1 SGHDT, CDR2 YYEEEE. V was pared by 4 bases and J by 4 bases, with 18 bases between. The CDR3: CASSQGSVRSYNEQFF. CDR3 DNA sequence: TGTGCCAGCAGCCAAGGTAGCGTTCGATCTTACAATGAGCAGTTCTTC. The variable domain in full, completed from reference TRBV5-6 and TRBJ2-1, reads DAGVTQSPTHLIKTRGQQVTLRCSPKSGHDTVSWYQQALGQGPQFIFQYYEEEERQRGNFPDRFSGHQFPNYSSELNVNALLLGDSALYLCASSQGSVRSYNEQFFGPGTRLTVL.

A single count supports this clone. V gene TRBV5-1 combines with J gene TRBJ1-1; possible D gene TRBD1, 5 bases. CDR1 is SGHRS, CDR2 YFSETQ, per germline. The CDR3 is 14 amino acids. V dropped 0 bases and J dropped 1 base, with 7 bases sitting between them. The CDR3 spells CASSLAGQNTEAFF. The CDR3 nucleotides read TGCGCCAGCAGCTTGGCAGGACAGAACACTGAAGCTTTCTTT.

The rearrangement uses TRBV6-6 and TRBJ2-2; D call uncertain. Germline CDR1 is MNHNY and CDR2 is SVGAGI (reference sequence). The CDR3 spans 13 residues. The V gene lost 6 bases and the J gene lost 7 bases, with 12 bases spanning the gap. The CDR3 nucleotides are TGTGCCAGCAGCCTGATCCGAGGCGGGGAGCTGTTTTTT. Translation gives CASSLIRGGELFF.

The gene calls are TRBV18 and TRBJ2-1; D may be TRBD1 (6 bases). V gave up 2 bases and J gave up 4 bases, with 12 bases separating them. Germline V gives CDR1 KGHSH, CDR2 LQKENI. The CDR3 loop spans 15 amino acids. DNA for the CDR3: TGTGCCAGCTCACCAGGGGGCTCCATATACAATGAGCAGTTCTTC. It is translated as CASSPGGSIYNEQFF. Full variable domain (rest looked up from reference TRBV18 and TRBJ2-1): NAGVMQNPRHLVRRRGQEARLRCSPMKGHSHVYWYRQLPEEGLKFMVYLQKENIIDESGMPKERFSAEFPKEGPSILRIQQVVRGDSAAYFCASSPGGSIYNEQFFGPGTRLTVL.

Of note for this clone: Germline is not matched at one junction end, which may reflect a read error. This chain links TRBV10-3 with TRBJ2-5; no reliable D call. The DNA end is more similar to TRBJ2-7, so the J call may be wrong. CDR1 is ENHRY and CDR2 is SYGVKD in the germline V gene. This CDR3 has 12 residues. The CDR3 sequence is CAIREYPYEQYF. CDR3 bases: TGTGCCATCAGGGAGTATCCCTACGAGCAGTACTTC.

The CDR3 loop reads CASRPRGQGKTNEQFF. The CDR3 DNA reads TGTGCCAGTAGGCCGCGGGGACAGGGTAAAACCAATGAGCAGTTCTTC. This rearrangement joins TRBV19 to TRBJ2-1, with 9 positions matching TRBD1. V trimming: 6 bases; J trimming: 6 bases; junction bases outside the gene matches: 12. This CDR3 spans 16 amino acids. Per the germline V gene, CDR1 is LNHDA and CDR2 is SQIVND (reference sequence).

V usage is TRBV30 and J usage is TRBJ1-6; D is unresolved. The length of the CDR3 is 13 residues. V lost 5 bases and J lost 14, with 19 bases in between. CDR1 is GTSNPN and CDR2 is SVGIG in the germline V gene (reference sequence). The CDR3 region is CAWRYFPGGSLHF. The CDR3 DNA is TGTGCCTGGCGCTATTTTCCTGGAGGGTCCCTCCACTTT.

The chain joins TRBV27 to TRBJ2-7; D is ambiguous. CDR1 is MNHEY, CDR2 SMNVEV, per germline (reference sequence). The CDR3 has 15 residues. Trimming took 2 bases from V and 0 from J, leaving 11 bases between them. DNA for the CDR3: TGTGCCAGCAGTTTAGGAGTCAGCTCCTCCTACGAGCAGTACTTC. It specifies CASSLGVSSSYEQYF.

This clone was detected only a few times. The CDR3 sequence is CASSRDGRFETQYF. The CDR3 nucleotides read TGTGCCAGCAGCCGAGACGGACGATTTGAGACCCAGTACTTC. The rearrangement joins TRBV6-5 to TRBJ2-5, with no clear D. Germline V gene lookup returns CDR1 MNHEY and CDR2 SVGAGI. The CDR3 totals 14 residues. V lost 6 bases and J lost 5, with 16 bases in between.

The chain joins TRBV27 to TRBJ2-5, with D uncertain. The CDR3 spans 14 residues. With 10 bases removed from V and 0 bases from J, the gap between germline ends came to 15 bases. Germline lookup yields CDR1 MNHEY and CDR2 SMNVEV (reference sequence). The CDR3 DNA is TGTGCCACCACGTCCCTGTCTAACCAAGAGACCCAGTACTTC. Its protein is CATTSLSNQETQYF.

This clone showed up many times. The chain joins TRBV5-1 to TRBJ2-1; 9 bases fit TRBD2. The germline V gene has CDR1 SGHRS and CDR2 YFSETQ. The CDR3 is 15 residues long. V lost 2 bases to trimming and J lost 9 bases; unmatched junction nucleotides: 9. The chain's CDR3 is CASSFRAGGPSEQFF. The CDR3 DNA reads TGCGCCAGCAGCTTTAGGGCGGGAGGGCCCAGTGAGCAGTTCTTC. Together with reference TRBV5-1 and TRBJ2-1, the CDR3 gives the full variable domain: KAGVTQTPRYLIKTRGQQVTLSCSPISGHRSVSWYQQTPGQGLQFLFEYFSETQRNKGNFPGRFSGRQFSNSRSEMNVSTLELGDSALYLCASSFRAGGPSEQFFGPGTRLTVL.

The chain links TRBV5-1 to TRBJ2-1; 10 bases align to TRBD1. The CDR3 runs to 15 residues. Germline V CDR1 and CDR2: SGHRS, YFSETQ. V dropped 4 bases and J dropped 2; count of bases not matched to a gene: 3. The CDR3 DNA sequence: TGCGCCAGCAGCGGCGGACAGGGGGCCTACAATGAGCAGTTCTTC. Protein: CASSGGQGAYNEQFF.

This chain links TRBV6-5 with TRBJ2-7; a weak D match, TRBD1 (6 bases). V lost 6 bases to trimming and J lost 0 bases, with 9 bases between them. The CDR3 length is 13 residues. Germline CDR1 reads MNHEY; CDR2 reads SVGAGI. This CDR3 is CASRDRISYEQYF. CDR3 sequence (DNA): TGTGCCAGCAGAGACAGGATCTCCTACGAGCAGTACTTC.